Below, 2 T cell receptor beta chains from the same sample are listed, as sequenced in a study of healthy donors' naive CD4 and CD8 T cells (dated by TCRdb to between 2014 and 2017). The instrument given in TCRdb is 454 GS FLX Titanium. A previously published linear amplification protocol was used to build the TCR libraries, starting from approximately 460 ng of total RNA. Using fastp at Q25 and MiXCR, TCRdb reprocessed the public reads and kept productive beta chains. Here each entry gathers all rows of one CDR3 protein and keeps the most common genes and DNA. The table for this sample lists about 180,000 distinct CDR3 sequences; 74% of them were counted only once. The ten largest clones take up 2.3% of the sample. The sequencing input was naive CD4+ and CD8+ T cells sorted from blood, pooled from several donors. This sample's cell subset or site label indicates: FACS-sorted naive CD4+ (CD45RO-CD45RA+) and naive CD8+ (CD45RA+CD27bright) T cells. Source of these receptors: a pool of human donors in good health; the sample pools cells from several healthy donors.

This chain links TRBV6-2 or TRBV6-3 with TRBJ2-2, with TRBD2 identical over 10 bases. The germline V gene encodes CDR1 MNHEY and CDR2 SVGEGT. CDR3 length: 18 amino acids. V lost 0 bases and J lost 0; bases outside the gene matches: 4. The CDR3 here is CASSYSTSGPANTGELFF. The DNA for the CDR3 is TGTGCCAGCAGTTACTCGACTAGCGGGCCAGCGAACACCGGGGAGCTGTTTTTT.

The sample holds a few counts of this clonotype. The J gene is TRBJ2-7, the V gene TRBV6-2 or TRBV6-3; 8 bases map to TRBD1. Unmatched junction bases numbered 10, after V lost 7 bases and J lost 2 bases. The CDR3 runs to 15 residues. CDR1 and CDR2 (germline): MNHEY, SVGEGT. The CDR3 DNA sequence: TGTGCCAGCATCTCACCTGGACAGGGTACCTACGAGCAGTACTTC. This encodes CASISPGQGTYEQYF.